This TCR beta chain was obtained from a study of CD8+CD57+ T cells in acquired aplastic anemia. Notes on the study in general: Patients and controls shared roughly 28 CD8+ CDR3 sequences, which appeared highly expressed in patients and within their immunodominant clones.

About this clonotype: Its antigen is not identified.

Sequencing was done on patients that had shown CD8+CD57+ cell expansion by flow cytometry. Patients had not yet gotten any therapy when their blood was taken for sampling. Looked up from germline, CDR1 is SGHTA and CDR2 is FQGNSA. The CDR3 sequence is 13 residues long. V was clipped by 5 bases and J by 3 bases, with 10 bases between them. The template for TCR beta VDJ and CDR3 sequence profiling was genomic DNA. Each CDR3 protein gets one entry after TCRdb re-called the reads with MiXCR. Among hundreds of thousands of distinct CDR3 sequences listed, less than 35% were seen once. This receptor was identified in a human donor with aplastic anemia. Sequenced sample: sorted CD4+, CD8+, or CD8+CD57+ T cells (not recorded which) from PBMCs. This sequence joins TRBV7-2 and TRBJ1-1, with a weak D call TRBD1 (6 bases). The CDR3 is CASSNRQDTEAFF. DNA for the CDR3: TGTGCCAGCAGCAATAGACAGGACACTGAAGCTTTCTTT.